What follows are 10 T cell receptor beta chains derived from one specimen sequenced in a study of blood T cell repertoires in COVID-19. TCRdb's copy holds only in-frame clones and misses some; the assay was immunoSEQ multiplex PCR. The sample has a few hundred thousand clones, 65% to 85% seen once. Sequenced material: peripheral blood. The receptors originated from a woman in her 30s who had recovered from COVID-19.

The chain combines TRBV25-1 with TRBJ2-3, with D perhaps matching TRBD2 (5 bases). The ends were cut back, 8 bases at V and 2 bases at J, with 14 bases in the middle. The length of the CDR3 is 14 residues. Germline CDR1 MGHDK, CDR2 SYGVNS. The CDR3 nucleotides read TGTGCCAGCGGTGTTGCGGGCCCCACAGATACGCAGTATTTT. Translated, it gives CASGVAGPTDTQYF.

The J gene is TRBJ2-3, the V gene TRBV11-1, with 11 bases lining up with TRBD2. This CDR3 comprises 16 residues. Trimming removed 3 bases from V and 0 bases from J; junction bases left unmatched: 2. The germline CDR1 and CDR2 sequences are SGHAT and FQDESV (reference sequence). This CDR3 is CASSFRLAGSTDTQYF. The CDR3 bases are TGTGCCAGCAGCTTCCGACTAGCGGGAAGCACAGATACGCAGTATTTT.

V and J are TRBV7-3 and TRBJ2-5; D unresolved. From germline, CDR1 is SGHTA and CDR2 FQGTGA. Trimming left V 4 bases short and J 4 bases short, with 10 bases between. This CDR3 comprises 13 residues. The CDR3 reads CASSSQAAETQYF. The CDR3 DNA sequence: TGTGCCAGCAGCTCCCAGGCTGCAGAGACCCAGTACTTC.

The chain carries TRBV18 and TRBJ2-7, with 7 bases lining up with TRBD1. The CDR3 spans 15 residues. Germline loops: CDR1 KGHSH, CDR2 LQKENI. J lost 2 bases, V lost 2 bases, and 6 bases had no gene match. CDR3 sequence reads: CASSPGRQGPYEQYF. CDR3 nucleotides: TGTGCCAGCTCACCAGGGAGACAGGGTCCCTACGAGCAGTACTTC.

V usage is TRBV18 and J usage is TRBJ1-2; D may be TRBD1 (6 bases). The germline gives CDR1 KGHSH, CDR2 LQKENI. This CDR3 has 13 amino acids. The V and J ends lost 2 bases and 6 bases respectively, with 10 bases between them. Written as DNA, the CDR3 is TGTGCCAGCTCACCAGGGGCAGGGGATGGCTACACCTTC. It specifies CASSPGAGDGYTF.

The chain uses TRBV28 and TRBJ2-1; the D is unclear. The CDR3 sequence is 16 residues long. The V end lost 7 bases, the J end lost 0 bases, and 16 bases lay between the germline ends. From germline, CDR1 is MDHEN and CDR2 SYDVKM. CDR3 protein: CASTKALLSSYNEQFF. For the CDR3, the DNA is TGTGCCAGCACCAAAGCCCTACTAAGCTCCTACAATGAGCAGTTCTTC.

The chain joins TRBV4-1 to TRBJ2-3, with TRBD2 identical over 11 bases. The CDR3 consists of 19 residues. CDR1 is MGHRA and CDR2 is YSYEKL in the germline V gene. V shed 2 bases, J shed 6 bases, and the junction held 16 bases outside the gene matches. DNA for the CDR3: TGCGCCAGCAGCCAATCAGGTCTGGGACTAGCGGAGAAGGATGATACGCAGTATTTT. This encodes CASSQSGLGLAEKDDTQYF.

The chain links TRBV6-5 to TRBJ2-7; D perhaps matches TRBD2 (5 bases). Trimming removed 7 bases at V and 4 bases at J, with 14 bases between. In germline, CDR1 is MNHEY, CDR2 SVGAGI. The CDR3 is 13 amino acids. CDR3 sequence: CASNPRGFYEQYF. For the CDR3, the DNA is TGTGCCAGCAATCCCCGGGGATTTTACGAGCAGTACTTC.

The chain combines TRBV28 with TRBJ2-7; possibly TRBD2 for D (6 bases). The CDR3 contains 16 residues. CDR1 is MDHEN, CDR2 SYDVKM, per germline. Trimming cost V 8 bases and J 0 bases, with 20 bases left between them. The CDR3 DNA reads as TGTGCCAGCTATCCCCCGACTAGTCAACCCTCCTACGAGCAGTACTTC. Translation gives CASYPPTSQPSYEQYF.

The chain employs TRBV29-1 and TRBJ1-2, with D perhaps TRBD1 (6 bases). Per the germline V gene, CDR1 is SQVTM and CDR2 is ANQGSEA. CDR3 size: 13 residues. Trimming took off 6 bases at V and 2 bases at J, with 13 bases between the two ends. The CDR3 region has the DNA TGCAGCGTGGCCGGACAGAGGAACTATGGCTACACCTTC. Encoded protein: CSVAGQRNYGYTF.